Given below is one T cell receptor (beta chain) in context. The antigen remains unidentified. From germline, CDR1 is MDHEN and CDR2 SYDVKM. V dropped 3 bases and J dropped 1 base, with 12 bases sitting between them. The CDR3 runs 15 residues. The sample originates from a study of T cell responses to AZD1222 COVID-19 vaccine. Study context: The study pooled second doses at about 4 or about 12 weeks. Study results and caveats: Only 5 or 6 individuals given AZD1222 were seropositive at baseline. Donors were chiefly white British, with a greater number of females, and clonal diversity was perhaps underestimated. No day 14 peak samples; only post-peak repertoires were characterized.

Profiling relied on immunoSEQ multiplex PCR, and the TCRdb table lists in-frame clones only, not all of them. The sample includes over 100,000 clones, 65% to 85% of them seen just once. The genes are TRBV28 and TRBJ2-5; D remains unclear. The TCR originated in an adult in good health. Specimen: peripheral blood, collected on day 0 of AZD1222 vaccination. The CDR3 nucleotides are TGTGCCAGCAGTTTGCAGAGCTTGGTCCAAGAGACCCAGTACTTC. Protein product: CASSLQSLVQETQYF. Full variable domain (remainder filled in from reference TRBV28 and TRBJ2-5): DVKVTQSSRYLVKRTGEKVFLECVQDMDHENMFWYRQDPGLGLRLIYFSYDVKMKEKGDIPEGYSVSREKKERFSLILESASTNQTSMYLCASSLQSLVQETQYFGPGTRLLVL.